This entry lists 23 T cell receptor beta chains sequenced from one sample in a study of blood T cell repertoires in COVID-19. Generated by immunoSEQ multiplex PCR, the TCRdb table keeps only in-frame clones and is missing some. Here the sample spans around 53,000 clones, about 77% being singletons. The material sequenced was peripheral blood. These receptors were taken from a man between 70 and 80 years old with active or convalescent COVID-19.

V gene TRBV6-4 combines with J gene TRBJ2-1, with 10 bases identical to TRBD1. Germline V gene data show CDR1 as MRHNA and CDR2 as SNTAGT. The CDR3 contains 19 residues. V gave up 6 bases and J gave up 9 bases; unmatched junction bases: 23. CDR3 sequence reads: CASRDGTGERAFKSIEQFF. CDR3 nucleotide sequence: TGTGCCAGCAGGGACGGGACAGGGGAAAGAGCGTTTAAATCGATTGAGCAGTTCTTC.

This clone was observed a handful of times. V usage is TRBV28 and J usage is TRBJ1-3, with 9 bases matching TRBD1. This CDR3 is 15 amino acids long. With V trimmed by 7 bases and J by 3 bases, 7 bases remained unmatched. Looked up from germline, CDR1 is MDHEN and CDR2 is SYDVKM. The CDR3: CASIDRGRYGNTIYF. The CDR3 coding sequence is TGTGCCAGCATCGACAGGGGGAGGTATGGAAACACCATATATTTT.

This rearrangement joins TRBV13 to TRBJ1-3; no firm D call. This CDR3 region has 16 residues. V lost 8 bases to trimming and J lost 3 bases, with 20 bases between them. Germline V lookup: CDR1 PRHDT, CDR2 FYEKMQ (reference sequence). The CDR3 region is CASATGRTAGGNTIYF. CDR3 sequence (DNA): TGTGCCAGCGCAACTGGGAGGACGGCGGGTGGAAACACCATATATTTT.

The CDR3 bases are TGTGCCAGCAGCTTAGTAACAAATAGCAATCAGCCCCAGCATTTT. It is translated as CASSLVTNSNQPQHF. The V gene is TRBV7-2, the J gene TRBJ1-5; D uncertain. This CDR3 has 15 amino acids. CDR1 is SGHTA and CDR2 is FQGNSA in the germline V gene. The V gene lost 1 base and the J gene lost 0 bases, with 7 bases spanning the gap.

The V gene is TRBV9, the J gene TRBJ2-7, with a possible D match to TRBD2 (6 bases). The CDR3 contains 15 residues. CDR1 is SGDLS and CDR2 is YYNGEE in the germline V gene. V was trimmed by 3 bases and J by 9 bases, leaving 22 bases between them. The CDR3 DNA is TGTGCCAGCAGCGAGCAGGGACTTACCTACGAGCGGCAGTACTTC. Protein product: CASSEQGLTYERQYF. Full variable domain (rest looked up from reference TRBV9 and TRBJ2-7): DSGVTQTPKHLITATGQRVTLRCSPRSGDLSVYWYQQSLDQGLQFLIQYYNGEERAKGNILERFSAQQFPDLHSELNLSSLELGDSALYFCASSEQGLTYERQYFGPGTRLTVT.

The chain couples TRBV20-1 to TRBJ1-3; possible D gene TRBD1, 5 bases. CDR3 size: 11 residues. Looked up from germline, CDR1 is DFQATT and CDR2 is SNEGSKA (reference sequence). Trimming took off 6 bases at V and 5 bases at J, with 8 bases between the two ends. The chain's CDR3 is CSAPDRNTIYF. The DNA for the CDR3 is TGCAGTGCACCGGACAGAAACACCATATATTTT.

The chain joins TRBV19 to TRBJ2-2, with D maybe TRBD2 (6 bases). CDR3 length equals 15 residues. V gave up 5 bases and J gave up 2 bases, with 12 bases separating them. CDR1 LNHDA and CDR2 SQIVND come from the germline V gene (reference sequence). The CDR3 nucleotides read TGTGCCAGTAGTCCAAGACTAGGAAACACCGGGGAGCTGTTTTTT. It encodes CASSPRLGNTGELFF.

The chain uses TRBV9 and TRBJ2-3; the match to TRBD2 covers 10 bases. The ends lost 0 bases at V and 3 bases at J; junction bases unmatched: 7. This CDR3 is 17 amino acids long. Germline V gives CDR1 SGDLS, CDR2 YYNGEE. The CDR3 DNA follows: TGTGCCAGCAGCGTAGGATTCAGCGGGGGGGCGACAGATACGCAGTATTTT. The encoded protein is CASSVGFSGGATDTQYF. The whole variable domain, remainder taken from reference TRBV9 and TRBJ2-3, is DSGVTQTPKHLITATGQRVTLRCSPRSGDLSVYWYQQSLDQGLQFLIQYYNGEERAKGNILERFSAQQFPDLHSELNLSSLELGDSALYFCASSVGFSGGATDTQYFGPGTRLTVL.

V and J are TRBV21-1 and TRBJ2-2; the listed D gene, TRBD2, was not tested against the DNA. TRBV21-1 is marked as a pseudogene. There are 16 residues in the CDR3. The DNA for the CDR3 is TGTGCCAGCAGCAAAAGAAGGGGCGGAGGGGCCGGGGAGCTGTTTTTT. Translated, it gives CASSKRRGGGAGELFF.

This chain connects TRBV6-5 to TRBJ2-7, with 9 nucleotides matching TRBD2. This CDR3 has 15 amino acids. Per the germline V gene, CDR1 is MNHEY and CDR2 is SVGAGI. V lost 7 bases to trimming and J lost 7 bases; unmatched junction nucleotides: 14. The CDR3 loop reads CASTSPGASGDEQYF. Here the CDR3 DNA reads TGTGCCAGCACCTCCCCCGGAGCTAGCGGGGATGAGCAGTACTTC.

This clone was counted a single time. The chain is built from TRBV25-1 and TRBJ1-1, with TRBD1 as a possible D gene (6 bases). This CDR3 contains 14 residues. From germline, CDR1 is MGHDK and CDR2 SYGVNS. Trimming took off 3 bases at V and 5 bases at J, with 13 bases between the two ends. CDR3 residues: CASSEGGGKTEAFF. CDR3 DNA sequence: TGTGCCAGCAGTGAGGGAGGGGGGAAAACTGAAGCTTTCTTT.

The V call is TRBV7-9, the J call TRBJ2-6; D gene ambiguous. The CDR3 length is 18 residues. V gave up 7 bases and J gave up 0 bases, with 19 bases separating them. The germline V gene has CDR1 SEHNR and CDR2 FQNEAQ (reference sequence). The CDR3 sequence is CASTKGTVGTSGANVLTF. The CDR3 coding sequence is TGTGCCAGCACCAAAGGCACAGTCGGTACCTCTGGGGCCAACGTCCTGACTTTC.

The chain couples TRBV11-2 to TRBJ2-2, with 13 bases that match TRBD2. J was trimmed by 7 bases and V by 5 bases; bases with no gene match: 7. CDR1 is SGHAT and CDR2 is FQNNGV in the germline V gene. This CDR3 comprises 16 residues. CDR3 in amino acids: CASSEGLAGWDGELFF. In DNA, the CDR3 is TGTGCCAGCAGCGAGGGACTAGCGGGATGGGACGGGGAGCTGTTTTTT.

This clone was detected a few times. This chain uses TRBV6-1 with TRBJ1-2; perhaps TRBD1 as D (5 bases). The V gene's germline CDR1 is MNHNS and CDR2 SASEGT. V was clipped by 2 bases and J by 4 bases, with 8 bases between them. CDR3 size: 13 residues. The CDR3, as DNA: TGTGCCAGCAGTGAACAGGGTCCCTATGGCTACACCTTC. It encodes CASSEQGPYGYTF.

This rearrangement joins TRBV7-2 to TRBJ2-3, with D unresolved. V was clipped by 5 bases and J by 3 bases, with 9 bases between them. Per the germline V gene, CDR1 is SGHTA and CDR2 is FQGNSA. The CDR3 is 13 residues long. The CDR3 DNA sequence: TGTGCCAGCAGCCCCTACGGGACAGATACGCAGTATTTT. The encoded protein is CASSPYGTDTQYF.

The chain is built from TRBV27 and TRBJ1-1; no definite D call. The CDR3 is 14 amino acids. V was shortened by 8 bases and J by 2 bases, with 15 bases between the two germline ends. Germline V gives CDR1 MNHEY, CDR2 SMNVEV (reference sequence). In nucleotides, the CDR3 is TGTGCCAGCTGGAACAGTGTATTAAACACTGAAGCTTTCTTT. Translation: CASWNSVLNTEAFF.

The chain is built from TRBV7-6 and TRBJ2-1; 10 bases map to TRBD2. Per the germline V gene, CDR1 is SGHVS and CDR2 is FNYEAQ. This CDR3 is 18 amino acids long. J lost 8 bases, V lost 1 base, and 14 bases had no gene match. CDR3 residues: CASSLGGLAAIGIDEQFF. CDR3 bases: TGTGCCAGCAGCTTAGGCGGACTAGCGGCTATTGGTATTGATGAGCAGTTCTTC.

The genes are TRBV18 and TRBJ1-4, with D hard to call. This CDR3 has 13 residues. Germline values: CDR1 KGHSH, CDR2 LQKENI. The germline V and J ends were trimmed by 6 bases and 6 bases, with 11 bases remaining between them. The CDR3 DNA follows: TGTGCCAGCTCCCGAGATATTGATGAAAAACTGTTTTTT. Protein: CASSRDIDEKLFF.

This chain connects TRBV19 to TRBJ1-1; TRBD1 matches 8 bases. CDR1 and CDR2 (germline): LNHDA, SQIVND (reference sequence). Losses at the gene ends were 6 bases for V and 6 bases for J; bases not matched to a gene: 9. The CDR3 is 14 residues long. CDR3 protein: CASSIQGVGAEAFF. CDR3 in DNA: TGTGCCAGTAGCATACAGGGGGTCGGGGCTGAAGCTTTCTTT.

The chain carries TRBV20-1 and TRBJ2-3; a possible D gene is TRBD1 (6 bases). Trimming took 6 bases from V and 7 from J, leaving 11 bases between them. The CDR3 sequence is 11 residues long. Germline V gives CDR1 DFQATT, CDR2 SNEGSKA (reference sequence). CDR3 region: CSAPGTNTQYF. DNA of the CDR3: TGCAGTGCCCCCGGGACAAATACGCAGTATTTT.

V is TRBV29-1 and J is TRBJ1-5; 7 nucleotides match TRBD1. Losses at the gene ends were 6 bases for V and 5 bases for J; bases not matched to a gene: 7. The CDR3 runs to 13 residues. Germline values: CDR1 SQVTM, CDR2 ANQGSEA. The CDR3 is CSVGTDDDQPQHF. The CDR3 DNA sequence: TGCAGCGTGGGGACAGACGACGATCAGCCCCAGCATTTT. The whole variable domain, remainder taken from reference TRBV29-1 and TRBJ1-5, is SAVISQKPSRDICQRGTSLTIQCQVDSQVTMMFWYRQQPGQSLTLIATANQGSEATYESGFVIDKFPISRPNLTFSTLTVSNMSPEDSSIYLCSVGTDDDQPQHFGDGTRLSIL.

A remark on this clone: This CDR3 is also generated by other DNA sequences in the sample. The V gene is TRBV12-3 or TRBV12-4, the J gene TRBJ1-1; D gene uncertain. The CDR3 contains 13 residues. V shed 5 bases and J shed 0 bases, with 7 bases lying between them. CDR3 residues: CASSPGVNTEAFF. CDR3 DNA: TGTGCCAGCAGTCCCGGTGTGAACACTGAAGCTTTCTTT.

The CDR3 spells CASSFREGETQYF. The CDR3 DNA sequence: TGTGCCAGCAGCTTCCGGGAGGGGGAGACCCAGTACTTC. The rearrangement uses TRBV7-3 and TRBJ2-5, with 8 positions matching TRBD2. Germline V gene lookup returns CDR1 SGHTA and CDR2 FQGTGA. With V trimmed by 3 bases and J by 5 bases, 2 bases remained unmatched. CDR3 length equals 13 residues.